What follows are 5 T cell receptor beta chains derived from one specimen sequenced in a study of blood T cell repertoires in COVID-19. The protocol was immunoSEQ multiplex PCR, while the TCRdb copy is restricted to in-frame clones and leaves out a portion. The table shows roughly 230,000 clones, with over 80% occurring only once. Material for sequencing was peripheral blood. Receptors originate from a man aged 35-49 years with acute or convalescent COVID-19.

The chain is built from TRBV2 and TRBJ2-5, with TRBD2 identical over 16 bases. Trimming at V came to 8 bases and at J to 5 bases, leaving 2 bases not matched to a gene. This CDR3 is built from 14 residues. Germline loops: CDR1 SNHLY, CDR2 FYNNEI. The chain's CDR3 is CASGTSGRGETQYF. The CDR3 DNA follows: TGTGCCAGCGGGACTAGCGGGAGGGGGGAGACCCAGTACTTC. Using reference TRBV2 and TRBJ2-5 for the parts outside the CDR3, the full variable domain is EPEVTQTPSHQVTQMGQEVILRCVPISNHLYFYWYRQILGQKVEFLVSFYNNEISEKSEIFDDQFSVERPDGSNFTLKIRSTKLEDSAMYFCASGTSGRGETQYFGPGTRLLVL.

Points on this clone: Other nucleotide sequences in the sample specify the same CDR3. The chain is built from TRBV5-1 and TRBJ2-1; D is possibly TRBD1 (5 bases). The germline V and J ends were trimmed by 0 bases and 0 bases, with 7 bases remaining between them. This CDR3 is 15 amino acids long. From germline, CDR1 is SGHRS and CDR2 YFSETQ. This CDR3 reads CASSLVQGSYNEQFF. The CDR3 DNA follows: TGCGCCAGCAGCTTGGTTCAGGGCTCCTACAATGAGCAGTTCTTC.

The chain joins TRBV3-1 (or the pseudogene TRBV3-2) to TRBJ1-2; D possibly corresponds to TRBD1 (6 bases). Trimming left V 4 bases short and J 3 bases short, with 15 bases between. Germline V gene lookup returns CDR1 LGHDT and CDR2 YNNKEL (reference sequence). The CDR3 has 15 amino acids. The CDR3 sequence is CASSPYDRLDYGYTF. The CDR3 region has the DNA TGTGCCAGCAGCCCCTACGACAGGCTTGACTATGGCTACACCTTC.

This clone was observed a handful of times. The chain employs TRBV6-5 and TRBJ1-1; TRBD1 agrees at 12 bases. The CDR3 contains 14 residues. The V gene end was trimmed by 5 bases and the J gene end by 4 bases; junction bases not matched to a gene: 2. Germline loops: CDR1 MNHEY, CDR2 SVGAGI. In DNA form, the CDR3 reads TGTGCCAGCAGTAGGGACAGGGGGCCCACTGAAGCTTTCTTT. Encoded protein: CASSRDRGPTEAFF.

J is TRBJ2-5 and V is TRBV14; TRBD2 is a possible D gene (5 bases). There are 14 residues in the CDR3. V was clipped by 4 bases and J by 5 bases, with 14 bases between them. Germline loops: CDR1 SGHDN, CDR2 FVKESK. In DNA form, the CDR3 reads TGTGCCAGCAGCCGGTCTCTGGGGAGCGAGACCCAGTACTTC. Translating it yields CASSRSLGSETQYF.